This TCR beta chain originates from a study of blood T cell repertoires in COVID-19 (dated by TCRdb to between 2020 and 2021). Study-wide context: Samples from collaborators originated in the United States, Italy and Spain and spanned both the acute and convalescent phases of COVID-19. The prospective study material was composed of cDNA or gDNA derived from T cells, B-cell-depleted T cells, or PBMCs. Deeply sampled blood TCRbeta repertoires from subjects exposed to, actively infected with, or recovered from COVID-19 were included in the dataset. The repertoires were made available in a free public database intended to serve as a resource for research on the immune response to SARS-CoV-2. The samples were drawn from two sources: the first 160 participants of the ongoing ImmuneRACE study, and fewer than 1,500 subjects contributed by 6 global collaborators. A de-identified subject ID, COVID-19 status, age in years and sex were almost always included in the sample metadata. Where HLA class I and class II types were available, the types were taken from metadata supplied by the sample provider, not from assay-based typing.

Turning to this clone: What antigen it recognizes has not been identified. No base-level quality is on record; no much larger clone is a single base apart.

TCRbeta CDR3 regions were amplified from genomic DNA by means of the immunoSEQ Assay, a bias-controlled multiplex PCR. Per the source publication's procedure: Within the assay, amplification of reference gene primers was used to estimate how many nucleated cells each sample contained. To quantify the absolute abundance of each unique TCRbeta CDR3 rearrangement, sequence reads were collapsed and filtered. For each sample, productive Simpson clonality was calculated as the square root of Simpson's diversity index across productive rearrangements. The table comes from immuneACCESS by way of TCRdb, which keeps in-frame sequences with V and J called. Part of the clones is missing from these tables; in studies checked, under half for an unresolved V gene and the rest for unknown reasons. V, J and clone size were drawn from that table, and D and trimming were deduced from the DNA. The sample table shows roughly 110,000 clones, and around 86% are seen once. Jointly, the top ten make up 7% to 9% of the sample.

The germline V gene yields MNHEY for CDR1 and SVGAGI for CDR2. The junction shows trimming of 7 bases on V and 6 bases on J, and the gene matches do not reach 4 bases of it. The CDR3 spans 13 residues, from the cysteine through the phenylalanine. Left in the record is the CDR3 DNA by itself, 39 bases read in frame from the first base. The research as a whole found: The amount of clinical and demographic metadata varied by source and participant and was provided uncurated.

The collaborating institutions used their own protocols to collect whole blood in K2EDTA tubes. For TCRbeta analysis, collaborator samples were shipped as frozen whole blood, as isolated PBMCs, or as DNA extracted from either sample type. The origin of this receptor is a man between 65 and 85 years old with acute or convalescent COVID-19. Sequenced input: peripheral blood. Recombination linked TRBV6-5 to TRBJ2-2; 8 of the junction bases match TRBD2. The DNA sequence is as follows: TGTGCCAGCACTAGACTAGCGTCCGGGGAGCTGTTTTTT. Its protein reads: CASTRLASGELFF.